A selection of T cell receptor beta chains follows, all from one sample in a study of neoadjuvant anti-PD-1 for oral cavity cancer. TCRdb keeps only in-frame clones here, not all; method: immunoSEQ multiplex PCR. Here the sample spans about 9,600 clones, about three fifths being singletons. Specimen: PBMCs, collected after nivolumab (anti-PD-1) treatment. The receptors come from a person aged 35-80 years with oral cavity squamous cell carcinoma. Both conserved end residues are part of each CDR3. Each record gives: J gene, clone size, D gene, V gene, CDR3 protein, CDR3 DNA. The D gene is left open where the match is weak. Some rows have no size entry. The others give once, few or many, or a class for an expanded clone.

TRBJ1-2 | - | - | TRBV5-1 | CASSYDLGTNYGYTF | TGCGCCAGCAGCTATGATCTTGGGACAAACTATGGCTACACCTTC
TRBJ1-2 | few | - | TRBV7-2 | CASSRLRGQNYGYTF | TGTGCCAGCAGTCGTTTGCGGGGACAAAACTATGGCTACACCTTC
TRBJ1-2 | few | - | TRBV6-6 | CASSLDYGYTF | TGTGCCAGCAGCCTTGACTATGGCTACACCTTC
TRBJ2-5 | - | - | TRBV29-1 | CSVEAGSLSETQYF | TGCAGCGTTGAGGCAGGTTCCCTCTCAGAGACCCAGTACTTC
TRBJ2-3 | few | TRBD2 | TRBV27 | CASSSAGSTDTQYF | TGTGCCAGCAGTTCAGCGGGAAGCACAGATACGCAGTATTTT
TRBJ2-3 | - | TRBD1 | TRBV7-8 | CASSPPPGQGLDTQYF | TGTGCCAGCAGCCCCCCGCCGGGACAGGGGTTAGATACGCAGTATTTT
TRBJ1-5 | - | - | TRBV7-8 | CASSRSANQPQHF | TGTGCCAGCAGCCGTTCAGCAAATCAGCCCCAGCATTTT
TRBJ2-1 | - | - | TRBV10-2 | CASSEFGIALYNEQFF | TGCGCCAGCAGTGAGTTCGGGATAGCGTTGTACAATGAGCAGTTCTTC
TRBJ1-5 | few | - | TRBV25-1 | CASSGRAWGQPQHF | TGTGCCAGCAGTGGCCGGGCTTGGGGTCAGCCCCAGCATTTT
TRBJ1-1 | - | TRBD1 | TRBV27 | CASRAGQAFFTEAFF | TGTGCCAGCAGGGCGGGACAGGCCTTTTTCACTGAAGCTTTCTTT
TRBJ2-3 | - | TRBD2 | TRBV5-1 | CASRKVAGKADTQYF | TGCGCCAGCAGAAAAGTAGCGGGCAAGGCTGATACGCAGTATTTT